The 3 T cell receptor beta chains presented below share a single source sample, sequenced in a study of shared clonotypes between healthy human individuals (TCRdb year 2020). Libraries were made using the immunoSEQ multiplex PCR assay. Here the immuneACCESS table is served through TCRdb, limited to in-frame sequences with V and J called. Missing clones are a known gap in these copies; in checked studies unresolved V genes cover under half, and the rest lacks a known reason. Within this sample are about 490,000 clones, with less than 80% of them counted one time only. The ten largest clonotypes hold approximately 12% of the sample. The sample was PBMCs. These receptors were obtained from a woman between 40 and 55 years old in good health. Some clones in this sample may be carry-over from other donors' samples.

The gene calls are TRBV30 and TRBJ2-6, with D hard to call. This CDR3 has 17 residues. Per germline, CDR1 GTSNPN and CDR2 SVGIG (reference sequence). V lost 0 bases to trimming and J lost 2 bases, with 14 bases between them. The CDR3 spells CAWSVVRSWTGANVLTF. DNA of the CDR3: TGTGCCTGGAGTGTGGTCAGGTCGTGGACTGGGGCCAACGTCCTGACTTTC.

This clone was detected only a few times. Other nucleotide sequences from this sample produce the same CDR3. For the CDR3, the DNA is TGCGCCAGCAGCTTATCGGGGACTGGGGCCAACGTCCTGACTTTC. Residues: CASSLSGTGANVLTF. The J gene is TRBJ2-6, the V gene TRBV5-1; the D gene is possibly TRBD2 (5 bases). The germline V gene encodes CDR1 SGHRS and CDR2 YFSETQ. The CDR3 is 15 residues long. V was cut by 2 bases and J by 2 bases, with 8 bases left in between.

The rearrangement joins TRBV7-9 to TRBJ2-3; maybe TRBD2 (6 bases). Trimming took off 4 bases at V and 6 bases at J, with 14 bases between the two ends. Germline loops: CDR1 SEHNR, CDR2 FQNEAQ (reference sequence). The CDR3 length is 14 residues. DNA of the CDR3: TGTGCCAGCAGCTCTACGGGAGTGGCGGATACGCAGTATTTT. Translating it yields CASSSTGVADTQYF.